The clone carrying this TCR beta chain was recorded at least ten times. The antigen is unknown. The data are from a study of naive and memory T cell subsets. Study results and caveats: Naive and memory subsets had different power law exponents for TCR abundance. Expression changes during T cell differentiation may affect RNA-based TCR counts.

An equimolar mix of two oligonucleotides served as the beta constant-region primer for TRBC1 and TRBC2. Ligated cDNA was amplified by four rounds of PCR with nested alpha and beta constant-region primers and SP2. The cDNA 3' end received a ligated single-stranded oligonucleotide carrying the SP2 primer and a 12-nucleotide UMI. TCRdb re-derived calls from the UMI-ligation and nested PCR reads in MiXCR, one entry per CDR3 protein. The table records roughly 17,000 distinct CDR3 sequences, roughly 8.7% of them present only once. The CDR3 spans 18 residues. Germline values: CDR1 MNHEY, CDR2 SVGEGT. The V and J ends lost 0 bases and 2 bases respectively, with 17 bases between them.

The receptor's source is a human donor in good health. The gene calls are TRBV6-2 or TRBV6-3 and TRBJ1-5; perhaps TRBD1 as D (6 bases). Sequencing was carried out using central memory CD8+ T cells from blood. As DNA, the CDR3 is TGTGCCAGCAGTTACTCCGCAGGGGAAGGTGTTGGCAATCAGCCCCAGCATTTT. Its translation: CASSYSAGEGVGNQPQHF.